This TCR beta chain was recovered during a study of glioma-infiltrating T cells. General study findings and limits: Tissue and blood shared very few CDR3 sequences. Non-neoplastic patients had below-expected tissue-blood divergence, while all gliomas exceeded expectation.

Using RNA template, CDR3s of TCR alpha and beta were amplified with iRepertoire arm-PCR. For one-step reverse transcription and amplification, about 85-400 ng of tissue mRNA or PBMC total RNA was used. Each CDR3 protein gets one entry after TCRdb re-called the multiplex PCR reads with MiXCR. The sample consists of around 21,000 distinct CDR3 sequences, 20% to 25% of them appearing once. CDR1 and CDR2 from the germline V gene are MNHEY and SMNVEV (reference sequence). This CDR3 contains 12 residues. This clonotype came up many times. Antigen unknown. At one boundary the junction diverges from the germline segment, which might be a read error.

Sequencing input: glioma tissue, nonneoplastic brain tissue, or PBMCs (not recorded which). The gene calls are TRBV27 and TRBJ2-1; the D gene could be TRBD1 or TRBD2 (7 bases each). The TCR originated in a human donor with low-grade glioma or glioblastoma, undergoing nonglioma brain surgery, or in good health (not recorded which). CDR3 loop: CASTSGGVERFF. In DNA form, the CDR3 reads TGTGCCAGTACATCAGGGGGGGTCGAGCGGTTCTTC.